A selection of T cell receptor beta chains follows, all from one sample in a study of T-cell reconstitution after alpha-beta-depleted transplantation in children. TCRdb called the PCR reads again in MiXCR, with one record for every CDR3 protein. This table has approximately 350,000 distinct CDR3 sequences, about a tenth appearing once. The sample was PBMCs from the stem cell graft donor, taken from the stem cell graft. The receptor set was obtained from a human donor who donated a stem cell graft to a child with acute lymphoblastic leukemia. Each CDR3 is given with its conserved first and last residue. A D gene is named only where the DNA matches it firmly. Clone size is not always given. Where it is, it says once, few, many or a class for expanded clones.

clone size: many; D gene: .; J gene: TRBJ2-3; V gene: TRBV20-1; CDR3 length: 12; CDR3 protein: CSAGRSTDTQYF; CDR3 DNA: TGCAGTGCTGGGAGAAGCACAGATACGCAGTATTTT
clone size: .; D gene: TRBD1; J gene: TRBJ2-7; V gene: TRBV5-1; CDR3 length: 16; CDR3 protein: CASSHAGQGGSYEQYF; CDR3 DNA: TGCGCCAGCAGCCACGCAGGACAGGGGGGCTCCTACGAGCAGTACTTC
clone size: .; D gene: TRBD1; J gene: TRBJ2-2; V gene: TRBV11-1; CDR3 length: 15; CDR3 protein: CASSFRTGSTGELFF; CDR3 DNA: TGTGCCAGCAGCTTCCGGACAGGTTCCACCGGGGAGCTGTTTTTT
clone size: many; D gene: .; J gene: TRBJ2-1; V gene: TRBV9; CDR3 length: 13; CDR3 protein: CASSVSDYNEQFF; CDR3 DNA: TGTGCCAGCAGCGTATCGGATTACAATGAGCAGTTCTTC
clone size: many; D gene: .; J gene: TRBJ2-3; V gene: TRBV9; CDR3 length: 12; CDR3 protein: CASSKLADTQYF; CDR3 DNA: TGTGCCAGCAGCAAATTAGCAGATACGCAGTATTTT
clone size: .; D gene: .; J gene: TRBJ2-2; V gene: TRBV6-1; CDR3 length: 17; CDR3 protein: CASRRLVAGSNTGELFF; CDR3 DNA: TGTGCCAGCAGGCGACTGGTGGCGGGATCGAACACCGGGGAGCTGTTTTTT
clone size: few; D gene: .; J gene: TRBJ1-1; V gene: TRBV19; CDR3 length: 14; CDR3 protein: CASSIAGGSAEAFF; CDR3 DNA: TGTGCCAGTAGTATAGCCGGGGGCAGCGCTGAAGCTTTCTTT
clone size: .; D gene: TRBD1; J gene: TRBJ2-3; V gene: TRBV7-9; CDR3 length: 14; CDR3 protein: CASSLGTGEDTQYF; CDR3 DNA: TGTGCCAGCAGCTTAGGGACAGGGGAAGATACGCAGTATTTT
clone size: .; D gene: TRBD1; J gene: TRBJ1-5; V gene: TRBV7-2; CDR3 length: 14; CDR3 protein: CASSLGRGPQPQHF; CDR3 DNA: TGTGCCAGCAGCTTAGGCAGGGGGCCTCAGCCCCAGCATTTT
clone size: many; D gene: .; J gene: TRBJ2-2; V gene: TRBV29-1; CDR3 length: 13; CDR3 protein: CSVDRQVTGELFF; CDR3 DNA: TGCAGCGTTGACCGGCAAGTAACAGGAGAGCTGTTTTTT
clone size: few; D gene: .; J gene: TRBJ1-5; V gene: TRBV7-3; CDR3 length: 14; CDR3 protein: CASSFRGGAQPQHF; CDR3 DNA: TGTGCCAGCAGCTTTAGGGGAGGAGCGCAGCCCCAGCATTTT
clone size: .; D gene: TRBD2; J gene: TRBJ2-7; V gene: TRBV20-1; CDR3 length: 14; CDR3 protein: CSARPPSGTLEQYF; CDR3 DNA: TGCAGTGCTAGACCCCCTAGCGGGACCCTCGAGCAGTACTTC
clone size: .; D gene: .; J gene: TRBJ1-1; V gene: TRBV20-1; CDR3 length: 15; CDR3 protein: CSARDPGRSNTEAFF; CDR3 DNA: TGCAGTGCTAGAGATCCAGGCAGATCGAACACTGAAGCTTTCTTT
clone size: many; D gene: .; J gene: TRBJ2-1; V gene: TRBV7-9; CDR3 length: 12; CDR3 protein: CASTNGGNEQFF; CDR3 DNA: TGTGCCAGCACCAATGGCGGTAATGAGCAGTTCTTC
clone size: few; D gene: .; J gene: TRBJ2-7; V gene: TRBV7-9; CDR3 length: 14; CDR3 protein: CASSGEASPHEQYF; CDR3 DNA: TGTGCCAGCAGCGGAGAGGCTAGCCCCCACGAGCAGTACTTC